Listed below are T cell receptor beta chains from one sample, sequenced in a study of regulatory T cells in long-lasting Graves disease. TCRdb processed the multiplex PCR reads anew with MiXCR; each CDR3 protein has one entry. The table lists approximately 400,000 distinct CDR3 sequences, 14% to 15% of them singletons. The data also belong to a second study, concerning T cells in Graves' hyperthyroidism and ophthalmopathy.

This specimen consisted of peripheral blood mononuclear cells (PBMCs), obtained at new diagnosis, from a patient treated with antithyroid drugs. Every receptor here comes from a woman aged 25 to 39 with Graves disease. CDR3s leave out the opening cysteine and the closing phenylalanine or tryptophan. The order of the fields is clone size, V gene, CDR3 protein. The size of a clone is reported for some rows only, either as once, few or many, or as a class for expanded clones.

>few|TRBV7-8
ASSLARFFLAGGDEQY
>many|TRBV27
ASKGGMNTEAF
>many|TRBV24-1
ATSGESSTDTQY
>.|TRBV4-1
ASRRGQKGSPLH
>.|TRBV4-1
ASSQEVAKNIQY
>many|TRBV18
ASSVQDYTYEQY
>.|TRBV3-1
ASSPLPETETQY
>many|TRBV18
ASSPRLAGEAYNEQF
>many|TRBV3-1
ASQPAGGDSPAF
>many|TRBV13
ASSAPVEQF
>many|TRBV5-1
ASSPGPLQNTEAF
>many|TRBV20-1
SANRGLAGKVGFQETQY
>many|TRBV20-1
SAEGGLGVNEQF
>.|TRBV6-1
ASRTDRLTGELF
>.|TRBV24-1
ATSDPVGQWASTDTQY